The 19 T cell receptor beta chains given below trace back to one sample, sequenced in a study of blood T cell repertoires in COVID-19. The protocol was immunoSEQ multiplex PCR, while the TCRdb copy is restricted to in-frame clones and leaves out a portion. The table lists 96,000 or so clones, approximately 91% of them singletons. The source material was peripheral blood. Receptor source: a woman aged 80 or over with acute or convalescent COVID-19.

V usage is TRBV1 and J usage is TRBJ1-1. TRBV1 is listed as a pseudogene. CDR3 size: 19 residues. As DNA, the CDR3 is TGCACCAGCAGCCAAGATCTCCAGGCGAGAGGGATCATGAACACTGAAGCTTTCTTT. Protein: CTSSQDLQARGIMNTEAFF.

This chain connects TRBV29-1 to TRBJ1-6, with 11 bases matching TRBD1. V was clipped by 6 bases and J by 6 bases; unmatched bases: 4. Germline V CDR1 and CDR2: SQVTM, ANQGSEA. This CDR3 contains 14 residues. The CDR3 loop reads CSVADRGLNSPLHF. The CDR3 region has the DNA TGCAGCGTCGCGGACAGGGGGCTTAATTCACCCCTCCACTTT. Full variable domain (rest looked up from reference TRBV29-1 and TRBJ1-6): SAVISQKPSRDICQRGTSLTIQCQVDSQVTMMFWYRQQPGQSLTLIATANQGSEATYESGFVIDKFPISRPNLTFSTLTVSNMSPEDSSIYLCSVADRGLNSPLHFGNGTRLTVT.

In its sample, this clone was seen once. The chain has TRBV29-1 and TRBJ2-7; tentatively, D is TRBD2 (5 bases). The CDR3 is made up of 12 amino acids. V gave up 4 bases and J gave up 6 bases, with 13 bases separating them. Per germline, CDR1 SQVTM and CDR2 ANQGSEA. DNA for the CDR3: TGCAGCGTTGCCGATGGGAGCACCGAGCAGTACTTC. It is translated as CSVADGSTEQYF.

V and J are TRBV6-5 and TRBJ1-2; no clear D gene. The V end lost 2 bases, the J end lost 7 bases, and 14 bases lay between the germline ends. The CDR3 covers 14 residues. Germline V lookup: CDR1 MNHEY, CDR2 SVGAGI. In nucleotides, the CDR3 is TGTGCCAGCAGTTACGTATCGGGGAACGGTGGCTACACCTTC. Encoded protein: CASSYVSGNGGYTF.

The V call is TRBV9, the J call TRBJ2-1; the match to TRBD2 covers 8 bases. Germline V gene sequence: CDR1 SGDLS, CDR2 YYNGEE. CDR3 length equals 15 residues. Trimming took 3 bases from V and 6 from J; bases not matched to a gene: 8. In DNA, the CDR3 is TGTGCCAGCAGCGACGGGACTCGGGAGGGCAATGAGCAGTTCTTC. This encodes CASSDGTREGNEQFF.

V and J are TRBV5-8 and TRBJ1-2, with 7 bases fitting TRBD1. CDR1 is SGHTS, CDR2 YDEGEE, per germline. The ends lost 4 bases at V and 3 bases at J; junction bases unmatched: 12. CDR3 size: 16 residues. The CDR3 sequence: CASSPSTGVRDYGYTF. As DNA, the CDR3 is TGTGCCAGCAGCCCCAGTACAGGGGTAAGGGACTATGGCTACACCTTC.

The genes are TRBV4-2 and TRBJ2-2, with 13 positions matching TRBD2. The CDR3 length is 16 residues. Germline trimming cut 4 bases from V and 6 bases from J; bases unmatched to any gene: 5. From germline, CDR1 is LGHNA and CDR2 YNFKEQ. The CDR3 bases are TGTGCCAGCAGCCGAGGACTAGCGGGGGACGCCGGGGAGCTGTTTTTT. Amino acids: CASSRGLAGDAGELFF.

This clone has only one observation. The CDR3 DNA reads as TGTGCCAGCAGCCCCCTCCTCGCATTTAGCGGGACTGAGACCCAGTACTTC. Amino acids: CASSPLLAFSGTETQYF. The chain carries TRBV7-2 and TRBJ2-5, with 8 bases lining up with TRBD2. With V trimmed by 5 bases and J by 5 bases, 16 bases remained unmatched. The length of the CDR3 is 17 residues. Germline values: CDR1 SGHTA, CDR2 FQGNSA.

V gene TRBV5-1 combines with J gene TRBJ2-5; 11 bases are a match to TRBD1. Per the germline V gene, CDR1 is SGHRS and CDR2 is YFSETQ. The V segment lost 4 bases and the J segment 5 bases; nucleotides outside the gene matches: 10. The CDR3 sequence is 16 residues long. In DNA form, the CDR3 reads TGCGCCAGCAGCCAGGGACAGGGGGTATGGTCGGAGACCCAGTACTTC. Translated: CASSQGQGVWSETQYF.

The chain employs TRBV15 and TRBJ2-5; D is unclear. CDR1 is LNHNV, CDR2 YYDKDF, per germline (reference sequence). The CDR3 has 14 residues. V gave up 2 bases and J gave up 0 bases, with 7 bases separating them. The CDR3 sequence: CATSRSEYQETQYF. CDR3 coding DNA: TGTGCCACCAGCAGAAGTGAGTACCAAGAGACCCAGTACTTC.

CDR3 in DNA: TGTGCCAGCAGCTTCGGGACAGGAAACACCATATATTTT. Its translation is CASSFGTGNTIYF. The chain uses TRBV7-2 and TRBJ1-3, with D perhaps matching TRBD1 (6 bases). Germline V gives CDR1 SGHTA, CDR2 FQGNSA. Trimming took 3 bases from V and 4 from J, leaving 7 bases between them. The CDR3 contains 13 residues.

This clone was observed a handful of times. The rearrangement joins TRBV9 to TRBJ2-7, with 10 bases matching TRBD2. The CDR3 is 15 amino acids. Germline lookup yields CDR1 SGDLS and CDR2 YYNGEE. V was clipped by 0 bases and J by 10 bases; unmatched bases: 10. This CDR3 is CASSVGLAGEGRQYF. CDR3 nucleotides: TGTGCCAGCAGCGTAGGGCTAGCGGGGGAAGGGAGACAGTACTTC.

This chain's CDR3 is CASSPAPGWGGNEQFF. In DNA form, the CDR3 reads TGCGCCAGCAGTCCCGCCCCAGGGTGGGGGGGCAATGAGCAGTTCTTC. This chain connects TRBV5-1 to TRBJ2-1, with 7 bases lining up with TRBD2. V lost 5 bases and J lost 6; bases outside the gene matches: 14. Germline-derived CDR1 and CDR2 are SGHRS and YFSETQ. The CDR3 covers 16 residues.

As DNA, the CDR3 is TGTGCCAGCAGCTCGTCAGGGGTGGATGGCTACACCTTC. Residues: CASSSSGVDGYTF. The chain employs TRBV6-5 and TRBJ1-2; D perhaps matches TRBD1 (6 bases). Germline V gene sequence: CDR1 MNHEY, CDR2 SVGAGI. Trimming left V 6 bases short and J 6 bases short, with 14 bases between. The CDR3 length is 13 residues.

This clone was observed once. CDR3 bases: TGCGCCAGCAGCCAAACCGAGACTTCCGGCTCACCCCTCCACTTT. Its protein product is CASSQTETSGSPLHF. The chain employs TRBV4-1 and TRBJ1-6; D not certain. The germline CDR1 and CDR2 sequences are MGHRA and YSYEKL. Deletions cut 2 bases from V and 10 bases from J, with 15 bases between. The length of the CDR3 is 15 residues.

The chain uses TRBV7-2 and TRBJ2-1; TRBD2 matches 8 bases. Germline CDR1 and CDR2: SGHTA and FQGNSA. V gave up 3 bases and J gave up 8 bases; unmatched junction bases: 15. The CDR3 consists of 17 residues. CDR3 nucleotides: TGTGCCAGCAGCTTCAGCCTCGTGGGCGGGAGGACGCATGAGCAGTTCTTC. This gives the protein CASSFSLVGGRTHEQFF.

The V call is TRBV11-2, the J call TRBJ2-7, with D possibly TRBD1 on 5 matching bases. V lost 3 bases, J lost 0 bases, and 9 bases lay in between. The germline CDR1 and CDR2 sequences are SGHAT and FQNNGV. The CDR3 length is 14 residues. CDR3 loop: CASSFQDISYEQYF. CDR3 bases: TGTGCCAGCAGCTTCCAGGACATCTCCTACGAGCAGTACTTC. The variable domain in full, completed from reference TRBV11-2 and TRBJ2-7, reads EAGVAQSPRYKIIEKRQSVAFWCNPISGHATLYWYQQILGQGPKLLIQFQNNGVVDDSQLPKDRFSAERLKGVDSTLKIQPAKLEDSAVYLCASSFQDISYEQYFGPGTRLTVT.

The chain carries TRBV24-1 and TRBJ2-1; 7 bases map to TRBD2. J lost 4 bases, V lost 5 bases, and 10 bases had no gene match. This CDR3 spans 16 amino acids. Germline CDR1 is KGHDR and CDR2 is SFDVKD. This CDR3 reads CATSGRGERGYNEQFF. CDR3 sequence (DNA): TGTGCCACCAGTGGACGGGGGGAGCGGGGTTACAATGAGCAGTTCTTC.

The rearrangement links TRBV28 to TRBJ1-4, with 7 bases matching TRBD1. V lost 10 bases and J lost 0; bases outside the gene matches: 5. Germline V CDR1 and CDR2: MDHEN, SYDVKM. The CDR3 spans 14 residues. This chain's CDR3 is CAIRQGATNEKLFF. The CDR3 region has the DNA TGTGCCATACGACAGGGCGCAACTAATGAAAAACTGTTTTTT. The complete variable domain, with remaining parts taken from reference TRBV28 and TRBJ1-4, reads DVKVTQSSRYLVKRTGEKVFLECVQDMDHENMFWYRQDPGLGLRLIYFSYDVKMKEKGDIPEGYSVSREKKERFSLILESASTNQTSMYLCAIRQGATNEKLFFGSGTQLSVL.